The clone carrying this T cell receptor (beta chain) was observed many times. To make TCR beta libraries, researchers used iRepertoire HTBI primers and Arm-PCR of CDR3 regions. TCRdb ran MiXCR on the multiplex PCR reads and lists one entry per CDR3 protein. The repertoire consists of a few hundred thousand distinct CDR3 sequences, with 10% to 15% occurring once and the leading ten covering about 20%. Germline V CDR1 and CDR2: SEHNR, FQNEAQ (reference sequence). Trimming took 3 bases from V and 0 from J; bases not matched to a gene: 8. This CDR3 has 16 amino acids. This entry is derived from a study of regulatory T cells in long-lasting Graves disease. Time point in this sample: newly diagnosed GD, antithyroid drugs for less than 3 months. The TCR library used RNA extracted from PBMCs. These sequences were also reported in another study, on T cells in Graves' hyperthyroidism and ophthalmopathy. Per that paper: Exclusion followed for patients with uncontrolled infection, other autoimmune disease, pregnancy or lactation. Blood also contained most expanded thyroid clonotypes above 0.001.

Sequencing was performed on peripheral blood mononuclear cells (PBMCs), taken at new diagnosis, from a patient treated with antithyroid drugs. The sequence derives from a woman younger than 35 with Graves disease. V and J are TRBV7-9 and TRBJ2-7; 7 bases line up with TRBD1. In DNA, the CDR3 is TGTGCCAGCAGCTTGCCTTTTGGGACAGCCTCCTACGAGCAGTACTTC. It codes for CASSLPFGTASYEQYF.